This T cell receptor beta chain was recorded in a study of blood T cell repertoires in COVID-19 (dated by TCRdb to between 2020 and 2021). A note on the overall study: The collaborator samples originated in the United States, Italy and Spain and spanned the acute and convalescent phases of COVID-19. The sample metadata nearly always contained a de-identified subject ID, COVID-19 status, age in years and sex. Deeply sampled blood TCRbeta repertoires from subjects exposed to, actively infected with, or recovered from COVID-19 were included in the dataset. The samples were drawn from two sources: the first 160 participants of the ongoing ImmuneRACE study, and 950 to 1,500 subjects contributed by 6 global collaborators. The material from the prospective study consisted of cDNA or gDNA derived from T cells, B-cell-depleted T cells, or PBMCs. Where available, HLA class I and class II types were taken from metadata supplied by the sample provider and were not determined by assay-based typing. A freely available public database, intended as a resource for researchers studying the immune response to SARS-CoV-2, is where the repertoires were released.

Germline trimming: 2 bases from V, 7 bases from J; junction bases outside gene matches: 7. From the germline V gene, CDR1 is KGHSH and CDR2 is LQKENI. Taken from cysteine to phenylalanine, the CDR3 has 16 residues. The entry retains the CDR3 DNA only, 48 bases that are in frame from base 1. Turning to this clone: Its target antigen remains unknown. No qualities accompany the bases; no much larger clone lies one base away.

General study outcomes and caveats: Clinical and demographic metadata were provided uncurated, with the amount varying by source and participant.

The immunoSEQ Assay, a bias-controlled multiplex PCR, was used to amplify TCRbeta CDR3 regions from genomic DNA. The source study handled its data this way. Nucleated cell counts per sample were estimated from amplification of reference gene primers within the assay. To quantify the absolute abundance of each unique TCRbeta CDR3 rearrangement, sequence reads were collapsed and filtered. For each sample, productive Simpson clonality was calculated as the square root of Simpson's diversity index over productive rearrangements. The source is immuneACCESS, and TCRdb retained only in-frame sequences with V and J called. Part of the clones is not carried over; for the studies checked, unresolved V genes explain less than half of this, and the remainder is unexplained. V and J calls and clone size come straight from that table; D and trimming were deduced from the DNA. The sample table records some 91,000 clones; approximately 80% of these occur just once. The ten top clones hold around 7% of the sample.

Each collaborating institution followed its own protocols to collect whole blood in K2EDTA tubes. For TCRbeta analysis, collaborator samples were shipped as frozen whole blood, as isolated PBMCs, or as DNA extracted from either sample type. Sequenced: peripheral blood. The clonotype originates from a man between 65 and 79 years old with acute or convalescent COVID-19. Recombination linked TRBV18 to TRBJ1-4, with 10 junctional bases fitting TRBD1. CDR3 reads: CASSPTSGTGAEKLFF. The DNA sequence is given as TGTGCCAGCTCACCAACTTCCGGGACAGGGGCTGAAAAACTGTTTTTT.